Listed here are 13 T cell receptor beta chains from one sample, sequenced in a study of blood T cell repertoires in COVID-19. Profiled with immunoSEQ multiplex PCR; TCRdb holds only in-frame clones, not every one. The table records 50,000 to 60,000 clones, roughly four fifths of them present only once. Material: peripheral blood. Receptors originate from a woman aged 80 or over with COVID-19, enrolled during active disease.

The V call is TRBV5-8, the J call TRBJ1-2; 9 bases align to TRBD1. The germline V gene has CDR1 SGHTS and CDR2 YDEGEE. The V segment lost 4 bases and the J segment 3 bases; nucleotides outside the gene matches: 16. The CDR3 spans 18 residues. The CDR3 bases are TGTGCCAGCAGCGAATCTCGTCCGGGACAGGGAGGAGACTATGGCTACACCTTC. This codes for CASSESRPGQGGDYGYTF.

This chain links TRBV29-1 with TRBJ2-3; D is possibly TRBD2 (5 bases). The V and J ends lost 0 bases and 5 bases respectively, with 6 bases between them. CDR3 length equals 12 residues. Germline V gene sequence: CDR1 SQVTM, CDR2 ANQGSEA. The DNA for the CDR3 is TGCAGCGTTGAAGATCGGGGAGATACGCAGTATTTT. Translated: CSVEDRGDTQYF.

The CDR3 nucleotides read TGTGCCACCAGTGATCGACTAGCGGGAGTGTACACCGGGGAGCTGTTTTTT. As protein: CATSDRLAGVYTGELFF. V is TRBV24-1 and J is TRBJ2-2, with 12 bases aligning to TRBD2. The CDR3 covers 17 residues. The trim removed 3 bases at V and 3 bases at J, leaving 4 bases unmatched. Germline lookup yields CDR1 KGHDR and CDR2 SFDVKD.

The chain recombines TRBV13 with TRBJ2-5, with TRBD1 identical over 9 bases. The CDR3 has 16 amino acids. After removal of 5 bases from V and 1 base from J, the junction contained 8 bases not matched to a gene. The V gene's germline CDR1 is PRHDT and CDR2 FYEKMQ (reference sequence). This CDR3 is CASSHTGGASQETQYF. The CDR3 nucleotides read TGTGCCAGCAGCCACACAGGGGGCGCAAGCCAAGAGACCCAGTACTTC.

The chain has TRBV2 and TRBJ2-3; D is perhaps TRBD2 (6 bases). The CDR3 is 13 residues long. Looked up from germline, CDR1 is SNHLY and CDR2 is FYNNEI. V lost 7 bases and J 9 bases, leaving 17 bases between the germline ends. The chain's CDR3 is CASKELALGTQYF. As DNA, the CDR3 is TGTGCCAGCAAGGAACTAGCCCTAGGGACGCAGTATTTT.

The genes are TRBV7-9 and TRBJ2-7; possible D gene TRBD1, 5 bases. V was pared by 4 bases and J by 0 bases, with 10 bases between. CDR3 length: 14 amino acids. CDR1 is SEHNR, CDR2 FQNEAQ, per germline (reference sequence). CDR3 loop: CASSYQGSSYEQYF. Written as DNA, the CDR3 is TGTGCCAGCAGCTATCAGGGCAGCTCCTACGAGCAGTACTTC.

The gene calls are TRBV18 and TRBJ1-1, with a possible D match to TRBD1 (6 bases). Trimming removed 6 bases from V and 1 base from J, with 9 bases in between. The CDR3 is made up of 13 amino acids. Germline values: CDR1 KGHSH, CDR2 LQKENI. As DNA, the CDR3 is TGTGCCAGCTCCCTGGGACAGAACACTGAAGCTTTCTTT. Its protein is CASSLGQNTEAFF.

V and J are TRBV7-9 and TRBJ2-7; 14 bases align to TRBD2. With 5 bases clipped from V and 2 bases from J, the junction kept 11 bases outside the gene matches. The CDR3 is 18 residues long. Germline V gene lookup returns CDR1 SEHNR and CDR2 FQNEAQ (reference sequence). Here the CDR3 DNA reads TGTGCCAGCAGCCCCGCCGGGACTAGCGGGAGATCAACCTACGAGCAGTACTTC. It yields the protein CASSPAGTSGRSTYEQYF. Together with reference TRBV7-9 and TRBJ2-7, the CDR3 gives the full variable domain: DTGVSQNPRHKITKRGQNVTFRCDPISEHNRLYWYRQTLGQGPEFLTYFQNEAQLEKSRLLSDRFSAERPKGSFSTLEIQRTEQGDSAMYLCASSPAGTSGRSTYEQYFGPGTRLTVT.

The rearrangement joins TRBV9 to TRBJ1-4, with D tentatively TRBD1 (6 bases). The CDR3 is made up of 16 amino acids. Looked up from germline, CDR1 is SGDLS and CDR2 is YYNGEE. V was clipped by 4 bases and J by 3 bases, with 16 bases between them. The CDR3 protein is CASSLNEGGPNEKLFF. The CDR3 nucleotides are TGTGCCAGCAGCCTCAATGAGGGGGGGCCTAATGAAAAACTGTTTTTT.

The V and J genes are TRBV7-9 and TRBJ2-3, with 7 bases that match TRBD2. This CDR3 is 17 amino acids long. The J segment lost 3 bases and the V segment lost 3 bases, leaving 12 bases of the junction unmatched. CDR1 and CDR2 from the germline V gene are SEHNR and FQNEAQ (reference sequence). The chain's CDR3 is CASSFRTAGDVTDTQYF. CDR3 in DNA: TGTGCCAGCAGCTTCCGCACCGCGGGGGATGTAACAGATACGCAGTATTTT.

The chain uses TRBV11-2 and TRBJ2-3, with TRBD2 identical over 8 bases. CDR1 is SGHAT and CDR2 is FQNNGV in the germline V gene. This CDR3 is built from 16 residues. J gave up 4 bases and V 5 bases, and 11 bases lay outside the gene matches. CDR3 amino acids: CASSPQRAGVADTQYF. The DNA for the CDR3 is TGTGCCAGCAGCCCACAACGAGCGGGAGTGGCAGATACGCAGTATTTT.

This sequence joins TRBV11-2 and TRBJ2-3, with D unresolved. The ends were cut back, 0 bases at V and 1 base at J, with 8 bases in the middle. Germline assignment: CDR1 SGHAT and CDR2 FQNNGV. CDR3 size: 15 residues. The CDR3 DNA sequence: TGTGCCAGCAGCTTAGAAGCGTATGGCACAGATACGCAGTATTTT. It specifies CASSLEAYGTDTQYF.

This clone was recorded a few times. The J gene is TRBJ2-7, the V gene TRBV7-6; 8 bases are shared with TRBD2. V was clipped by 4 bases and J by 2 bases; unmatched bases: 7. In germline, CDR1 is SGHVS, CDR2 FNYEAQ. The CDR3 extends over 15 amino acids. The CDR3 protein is CASSSSGGLTYEQYF. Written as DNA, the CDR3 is TGTGCCAGCAGCTCATCGGGGGGGCTGACCTACGAGCAGTACTTC.